This T cell receptor (beta chain) was sequenced for a study of PD-L1 blockade in urothelial cancer. Described time point: pretreatment peripheral blood. Germline V gene lookup returns CDR1 MDHEN and CDR2 SYDVKM. The CDR3 covers 17 residues. Trimming left V 3 bases short and J 3 bases short, with 18 bases between. The repertoire was sequenced with immunoSEQ multiplex PCR; TCRdb's copy has only in-frame clones and lacks some. This table holds 65,000 to 80,000 clones, about nine tenths found once. Sample: PBMCs, taken around atezolizumab (anti-PD-L1) treatment. The clonotype comes from a man between 65 and 85 years old with urothelial cancer. The rearrangement uses TRBV28 and TRBJ1-5; tentative D call: TRBD1 (5 bases). The CDR3 spells CASSFKAGQGLNQPQHF. DNA of the CDR3: TGTGCCAGCAGTTTCAAAGCGGGTCAGGGACTCAATCAGCCCCAGCATTTT.